This T cell receptor beta chain was recovered during a study of vaccination effects on CD4 cells after COVID-19. Assay used: immunoSEQ multiplex PCR; TCRdb lists only in-frame clones, some missing. Found here are 66,000 or so clones, roughly 74% of them singletons; the top ten hold under 2.5%. The CDR3 has 14 residues. Germline V CDR1 and CDR2: MNHEY, SVGAGI. V was shortened by 6 bases and J by 6 bases, with 15 bases between the two germline ends. Details on this clone: Its specificity is not known.

Subsequent to a culture period of around eleven days, CD4+ T cells were isolated. Each person got two doses of an mRNA SARS-CoV-2 vaccine, BNT162b2 or mRNA-1273. A half-volume exchange with IL-2 medium occurred on days 3 and 7. This receptor was obtained from a human donor who received a COVID-19 vaccine. The V gene is TRBV6-5, the J gene TRBJ1-5, with a possible D match to TRBD1 (5 bases). The sequenced sample was CD4+ T cells from PBMCs cultured without peptide, obtained after COVID-19 vaccination. The CDR3 is CASRMDGTGQPQHF. CDR3 nucleotides: TGTGCCAGCAGAATGGACGGGACGGGTCAGCCCCAGCATTTT.